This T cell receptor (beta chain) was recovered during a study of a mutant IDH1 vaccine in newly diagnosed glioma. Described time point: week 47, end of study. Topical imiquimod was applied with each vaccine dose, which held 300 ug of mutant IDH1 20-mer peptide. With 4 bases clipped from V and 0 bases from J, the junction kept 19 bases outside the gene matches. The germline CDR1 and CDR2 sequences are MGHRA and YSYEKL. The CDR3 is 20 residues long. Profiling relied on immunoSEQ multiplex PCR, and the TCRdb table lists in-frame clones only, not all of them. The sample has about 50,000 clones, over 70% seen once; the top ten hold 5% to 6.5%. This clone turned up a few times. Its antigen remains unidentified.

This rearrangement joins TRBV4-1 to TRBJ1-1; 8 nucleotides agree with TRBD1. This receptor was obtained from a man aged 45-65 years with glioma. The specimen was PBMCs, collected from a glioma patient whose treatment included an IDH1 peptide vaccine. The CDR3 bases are TGCGCCAGCAGCCTGACTTCGAGAGGGGTGTCAGGGGGCCTGAACACTGAAGCTTTCTTT. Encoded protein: CASSLTSRGVSGGLNTEAFF.